The 8 T cell receptor beta chains given below trace back to one sample, sequenced in a study of T cell responses to AZD1222 COVID-19 vaccine. TCRdb's table, derived via immunoSEQ multiplex PCR, lists solely in-frame clones and lacks some. The table includes over 110,000 clones, 85% to 90% detected once. Specimen: peripheral blood, collected 28 days after the second AZD1222 dose. The receptors were gathered from an adult who received the AZD1222 COVID-19 vaccine.

In this sample, this clone turned up a few times. The rearrangement uses TRBV19 and TRBJ2-7; 8 nucleotides agree with TRBD1. With V trimmed by 10 bases and J by 5 bases, 10 bases remained unmatched. The CDR3 sequence is 13 residues long. Germline V gives CDR1 LNHDA, CDR2 SQIVND (reference sequence). CDR3: CATSGQVVHEQYF. CDR3 sequence (DNA): TGTGCCACTTCGGGACAGGTGGTTCACGAGCAGTACTTC. Using reference TRBV19 and TRBJ2-7 for the parts outside the CDR3, the full variable domain is DGGITQSPKYLFRKEGQNVTLSCEQNLNHDAMYWYRQDPGQGLRLIYYSQIVNDFQKGDIAEGYSVSREKKESFPLTVTSAQKNPTAFYLCATSGQVVHEQYFGPGTRLTVT.

This clone was seen only once. The V call is TRBV10-3, the J call TRBJ2-3; TRBD1 agrees at 9 bases. The CDR3 consists of 14 residues. Germline V gene data show CDR1 as ENHRY and CDR2 as SYGVKD. After removal of 10 bases from V and 0 bases from J, the junction contained 5 bases not matched to a gene. The CDR3 DNA follows: TGTGCCAACGGACAGGGGCCTAGCACAGATACGCAGTATTTT. Its translation: CANGQGPSTDTQYF.

The chain uses TRBV10-1 and TRBJ2-1; the match to TRBD2 covers 7 bases. Germline V gene lookup returns CDR1 WNHNN and CDR2 SYGVQD (reference sequence). The CDR3 is made up of 15 amino acids. Trimming cost V 6 bases and J 5 bases; bases outside gene matches: 10. CDR3 sequence reads: CASSRMASGHNEQFF. The CDR3 DNA is TGCGCCAGCAGCCGAATGGCTAGCGGTCACAATGAGCAGTTCTTC.

The chain carries TRBV20-1 and TRBJ2-1, with D maybe TRBD1 (5 bases). The CDR3 sequence is 16 residues long. V was shortened by 3 bases and J by 2 bases, with 17 bases between the two germline ends. CDR1 is DFQATT, CDR2 SNEGSKA, per germline (reference sequence). The CDR3 DNA follows: TGCAGTGCTAGTTCTCCGGCAGGGCTAACCTACAATGAGCAGTTCTTC. Its translation is CSASSPAGLTYNEQFF.

This chain connects TRBV20-1 to TRBJ1-1; D call uncertain. This CDR3 is built from 11 residues. CDR1 DFQATT and CDR2 SNEGSKA come from the germline V gene (reference sequence). The ends were cut back, 6 bases at V and 7 bases at J, with 12 bases in the middle. The CDR3, as DNA: TGCAGTGCCTTACCGACAAATGAAGCTTTCTTT. As protein: CSALPTNEAFF.

The V gene is TRBV5-4, the J gene TRBJ1-3; D is uncertain. Germline CDR1 is SGHNT and CDR2 is YYREEE (reference sequence). Trimming removed 5 bases at V and 0 bases at J, with 15 bases between. The CDR3 length is 16 residues. The CDR3 loop is CASSSRAPSSGNTIYF. The CDR3 nucleotides read TGTGCCAGCAGTAGCCGGGCCCCGAGCTCTGGAAACACCATATATTTT.

The chain employs TRBV6-1 and TRBJ1-6, with D possibly TRBD1 on 5 matching bases. Germline V gene data show CDR1 as MNHNS and CDR2 as SASEGT. The V gene lost 4 bases and the J gene lost 7 bases, with 11 bases spanning the gap. The CDR3 runs 14 residues. The CDR3 coding sequence is TGTGCCAGCAGTGGGTGGGGGATCAATTCACCCCTCCACTTT. It codes for CASSGWGINSPLHF.

Worth noting for this clone: Different DNA sequences within this sample yield the same CDR3. This chain connects TRBV11-1 to TRBJ2-7, with 9 bases matching TRBD2. The CDR3 consists of 14 residues. V was pared by 3 bases and J by 3 bases, with 3 bases of the junction left unmatched. The germline gives CDR1 SGHAT, CDR2 FQDESV (reference sequence). The CDR3 region is CASSLLAGVYEQYF. DNA of the CDR3: TGTGCCAGCAGCTTGTTAGCGGGAGTCTACGAGCAGTACTTC. The variable domain in full, with the rest retrieved from reference TRBV11-1 and TRBJ2-7, is EAEVAQSPRYKITEKSQAVAFWCDPISGHATLYWYRQILGQGPELLVQFQDESVVDDSQLPKDRFSAERLKGVDSTLKIQPAELGDSAMYLCASSLLAGVYEQYFGPGTRLTVT.